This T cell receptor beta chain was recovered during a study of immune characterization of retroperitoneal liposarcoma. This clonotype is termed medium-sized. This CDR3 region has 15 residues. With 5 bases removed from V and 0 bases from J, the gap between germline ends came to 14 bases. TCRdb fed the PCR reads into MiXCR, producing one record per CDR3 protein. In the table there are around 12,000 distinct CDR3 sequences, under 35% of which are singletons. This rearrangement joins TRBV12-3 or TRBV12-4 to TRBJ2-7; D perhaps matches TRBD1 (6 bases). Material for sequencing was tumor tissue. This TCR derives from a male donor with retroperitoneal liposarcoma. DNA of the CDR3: TGTGCCAGCAGTCTCCCGACAGGAAGCTCCTACGAGCAGTACTTC. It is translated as CASSLPTGSSYEQYF.